The clone carrying this T cell receptor beta chain has ten or more counts. Its cognate antigen is unknown. The record originates from a study of identical twins. Study-wide points: In beta out-of-frame sequences, the excess sharing between twins was weaker. Sequences that were out-of-frame, alpha and twin-shared displayed an excess of low generation probability. The study based its conclusions on cross-sectional statistical analysis and did not follow the same donors.

Unique molecular identifiers were present on the cDNA, which also gained a universal primer site by template switching. TCRdb used MiXCR to reprocess the 5' RACE reads, holding one entry per CDR3 protein. The table shows roughly 690,000 distinct CDR3 sequences, with 6.1% occurring only once. Trimming left V 2 bases short and J 8 bases short, with 10 bases between. The CDR3 loop spans 12 amino acids. CDR1 is SGHRS, CDR2 YFSETQ, per germline. The sequence derives from a man aged 18 to 30 in good health. Sequenced material: naive T cells sorted from blood. The chain uses TRBV5-1 and TRBJ1-1; no clear D. The CDR3 DNA follows: TGCGCCAGCAGCTTCCCCGGCCCCGAAGCTTTCTTT. Translating it yields CASSFPGPEAFF.